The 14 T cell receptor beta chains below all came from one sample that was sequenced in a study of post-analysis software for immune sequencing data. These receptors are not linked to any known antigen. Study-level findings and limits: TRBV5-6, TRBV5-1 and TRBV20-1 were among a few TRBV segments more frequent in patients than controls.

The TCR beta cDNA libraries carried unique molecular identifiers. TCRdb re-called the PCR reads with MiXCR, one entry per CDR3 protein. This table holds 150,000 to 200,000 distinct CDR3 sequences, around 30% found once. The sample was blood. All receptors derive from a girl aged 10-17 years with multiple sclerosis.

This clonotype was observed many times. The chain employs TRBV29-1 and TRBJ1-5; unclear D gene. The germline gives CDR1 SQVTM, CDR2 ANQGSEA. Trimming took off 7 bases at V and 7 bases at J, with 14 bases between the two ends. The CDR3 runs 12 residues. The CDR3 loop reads CSGGDEGQPQHF. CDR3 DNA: TGCAGCGGGGGAGACGAGGGACAGCCCCAGCATTTT.

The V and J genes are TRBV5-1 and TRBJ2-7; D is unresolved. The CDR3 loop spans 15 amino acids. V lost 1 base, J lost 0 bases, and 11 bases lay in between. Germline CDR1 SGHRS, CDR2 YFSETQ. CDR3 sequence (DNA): TGCGCCAGCAGCTTGACTTCTACGAGCTCCTACGAGCAGTACTTC. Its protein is CASSLTSTSSYEQYF.

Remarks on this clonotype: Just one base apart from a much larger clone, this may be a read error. The CDR3 protein is CASSVGAGSTDAQYF. For the CDR3, the DNA is TGTGCCAGCAGTGTCGGAGCGGGGAGCACAGATGCGCAGTATTTT. The V call is TRBV12-3 or TRBV12-4, the J call TRBJ2-3; TRBD2 matches 7 bases. The CDR3 runs to 15 residues.

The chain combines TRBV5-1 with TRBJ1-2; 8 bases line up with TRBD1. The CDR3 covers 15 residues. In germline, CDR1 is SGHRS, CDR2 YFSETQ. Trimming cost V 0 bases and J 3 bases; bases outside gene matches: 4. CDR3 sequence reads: CASSLAGGAYYGYTF. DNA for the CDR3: TGCGCCAGCAGCTTGGCAGGGGGCGCTTACTATGGCTACACCTTC.

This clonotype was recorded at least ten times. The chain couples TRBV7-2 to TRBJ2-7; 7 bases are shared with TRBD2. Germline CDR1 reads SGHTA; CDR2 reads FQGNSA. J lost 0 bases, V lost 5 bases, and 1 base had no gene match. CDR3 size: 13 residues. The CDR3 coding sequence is TGTGCCAGCAGCAGGGACTACTCCTACGAGCAGTACTTC. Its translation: CASSRDYSYEQYF.

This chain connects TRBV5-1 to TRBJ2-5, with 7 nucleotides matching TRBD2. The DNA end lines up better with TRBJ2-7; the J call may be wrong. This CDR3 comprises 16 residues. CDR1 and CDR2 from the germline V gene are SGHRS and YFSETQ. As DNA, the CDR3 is TGCGCCAGCAGCTTGTTTGGGAGGGATTCCTCGGGCGAGCAGTACTTC. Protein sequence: CASSLFGRDSSGEQYF.

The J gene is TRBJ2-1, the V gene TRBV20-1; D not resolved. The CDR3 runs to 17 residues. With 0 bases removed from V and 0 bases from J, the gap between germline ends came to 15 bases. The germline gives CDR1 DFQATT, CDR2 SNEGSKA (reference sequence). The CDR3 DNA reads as TGCAGTGCTAGAGATTCATCCGGCAGCCGCTCCTACAATGAGCAGTTCTTC. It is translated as CSARDSSGSRSYNEQFF.

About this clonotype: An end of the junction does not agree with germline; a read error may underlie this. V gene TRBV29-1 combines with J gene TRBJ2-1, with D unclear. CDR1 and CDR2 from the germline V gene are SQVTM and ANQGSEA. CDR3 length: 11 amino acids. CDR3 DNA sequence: TGCAGCGTTGAGTGGCGCAATGTGCAGTTCTTC. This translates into CSVEWRNVQFF.

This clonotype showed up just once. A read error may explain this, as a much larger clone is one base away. DNA of the CDR3: TGTGCCAGCAGAGTAACTAACCCCTACGAGCAGTACTTC. This sequence encodes CASRVTNPYEQYF. The J gene is TRBJ2-7, the V gene TRBV28; D is unclear. The germline gives CDR1 MDHEN, CDR2 SYDVKM. CDR3 length equals 13 residues. The V gene lost 6 bases and the J gene lost 2 bases, with 11 bases spanning the gap.

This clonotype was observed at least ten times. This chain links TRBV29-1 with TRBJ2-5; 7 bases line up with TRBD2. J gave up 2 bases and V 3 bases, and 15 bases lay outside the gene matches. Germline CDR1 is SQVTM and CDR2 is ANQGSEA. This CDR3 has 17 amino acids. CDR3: CSVEFAGRGGGQETQYF. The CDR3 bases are TGCAGCGTTGAGTTCGCGGGCCGCGGCGGGGGACAAGAGACCCAGTACTTC.

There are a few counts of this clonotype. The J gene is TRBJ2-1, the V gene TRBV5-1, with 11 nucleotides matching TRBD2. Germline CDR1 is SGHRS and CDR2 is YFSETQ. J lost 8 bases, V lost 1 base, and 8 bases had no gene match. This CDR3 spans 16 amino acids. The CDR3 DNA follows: TGCGCCAGCAGCTTGAATTTGCTAGCGGGAGGTTATGAGCAGTTCTTC. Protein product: CASSLNLLAGGYEQFF. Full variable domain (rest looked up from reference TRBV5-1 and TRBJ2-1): KAGVTQTPRYLIKTRGQQVTLSCSPISGHRSVSWYQQTPGQGLQFLFEYFSETQRNKGNFPGRFSGRQFSNSRSEMNVSTLELGDSALYLCASSLNLLAGGYEQFFGPGTRLTVL.

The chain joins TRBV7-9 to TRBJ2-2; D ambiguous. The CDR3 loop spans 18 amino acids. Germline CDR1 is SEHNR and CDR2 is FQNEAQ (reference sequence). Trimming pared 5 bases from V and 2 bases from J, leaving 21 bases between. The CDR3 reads CASSADGYGTTNTGELFF. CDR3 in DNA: TGTGCCAGCAGCGCGGATGGGTACGGCACAACCAACACCGGGGAGCTGTTTTTT.

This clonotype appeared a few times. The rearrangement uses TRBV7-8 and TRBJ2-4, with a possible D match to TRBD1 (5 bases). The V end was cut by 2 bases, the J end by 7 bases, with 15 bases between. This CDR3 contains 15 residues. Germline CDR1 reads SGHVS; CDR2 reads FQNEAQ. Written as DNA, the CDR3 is TGTGCCAGCAGCTTAAACGACAGCCCTTGGAACATTCAGTACTTC. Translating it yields CASSLNDSPWNIQYF.

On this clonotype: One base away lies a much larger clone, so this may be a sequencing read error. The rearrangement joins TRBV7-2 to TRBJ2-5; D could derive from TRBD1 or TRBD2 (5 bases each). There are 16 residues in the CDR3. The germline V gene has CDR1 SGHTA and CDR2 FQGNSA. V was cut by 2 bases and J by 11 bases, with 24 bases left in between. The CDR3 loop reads CASSLSTTQEDNEQYF. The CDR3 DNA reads TGTGCCAGCAGCTTATCGACTACCCAAGAGGACAATGAGCAGTACTTC.